This T cell receptor beta chain was captured in a study of metastatic and nonmetastatic thyroid tumors. The entire patient cohort was treatment-naive prior to thyroid surgery. The sample holds many counts of this clone. The CDR3 contains 17 residues. With V trimmed by 0 bases and J by 4 bases, 10 bases remained unmatched. In germline, CDR1 is LNHDA, CDR2 SQIVND (reference sequence). TCRdb reassembled clones from the PCR reads with MiXCR. Of around 35,000 clones listed, about 16% are singletons. This receptor was taken from a female donor with papillary thyroid cancer or a benign thyroid nodule (not recorded which). Some clones in this sample may be carry-over from other donors' samples. Sequenced: blood. The J gene is TRBJ1-1, the V gene TRBV19, with TRBD1 matching 8 bases. The CDR3 here is CASSIDAETTGATEAFF. DNA for the CDR3: TGTGCCAGTAGTATAGACGCGGAAACGACAGGGGCCACTGAAGCTTTCTTT.